The next 26 T cell receptor beta chains were all read from a single sample in a study of T-cell reconstitution after alpha-beta-depleted transplantation in children. TCRbeta library construction was performed incorporating unique molecular identifiers. TCRdb itself ran the PCR reads through MiXCR, one entry per CDR3 protein. This table has about 98,000 distinct CDR3 sequences, 20% to 30% appearing once. Source: PBMCs, taken before TCRalphabeta/CD19-depleted stem cell transplant. These receptors were obtained from a boy aged 2 to 9 with acute lymphoblastic leukemia, due to receive a stem cell transplant.

The gene calls are TRBV11-2 and TRBJ2-1; D uncertain. V lost 1 base, J lost 3 bases, and 7 bases lay in between. Germline V gene lookup returns CDR1 SGHAT and CDR2 FQNNGV. This CDR3 spans 14 amino acids. The CDR3 DNA sequence: TGTGCCAGCAGCTTAGGACTTCTCTACAATGAGCAGTTCTTC. Its protein product is CASSLGLLYNEQFF.

Concerning this clonotype itself: This may arise from a read error, as a much more abundant clone is one base away. The chain links TRBV12-3 or TRBV12-4 to TRBJ2-7, with D maybe TRBD1 (6 bases). The CDR3 covers 18 residues. CDR3 sequence: CTSSLSRLFTGSDSEQYF. The CDR3, as DNA: TGTACCAGCAGTTTGTCTCGGCTCTTTACAGGGTCGGACTCCGAGCAGTACTTC.

This clonotype was detected a few times. The rearrangement joins TRBV28 to TRBJ1-6; TRBD1 matches at 7 bases. CDR1 is MDHEN, CDR2 SYDVKM, per germline. The CDR3 is made up of 13 amino acids. CDR3 loop: CATPGQDNSPLHF. The DNA of the CDR3 is TGTGCTACTCCCGGACAGGATAATTCACCCCTCCACTTT.

V usage is TRBV29-1 and J usage is TRBJ2-2, with D possibly being TRBD1 (6 bases). Germline V gene sequence: CDR1 SQVTM, CDR2 ANQGSEA. This CDR3 contains 13 residues. The ends were cut back, 5 bases at V and 5 bases at J, with 12 bases in the middle. CDR3 DNA: TGCAGCGTTTACAGGGCCCGGACCGGGGAGCTGTTTTTT. Protein: CSVYRARTGELFF.

This clonotype was seen a handful of times. V gene TRBV18 combines with J gene TRBJ2-5, with a weak D call TRBD2 (6 bases). Trimming removed 2 bases from V and 6 bases from J, with 13 bases in between. CDR1 and CDR2 from the germline V gene are KGHSH and LQKENI. The CDR3 loop spans 14 amino acids. The CDR3 region is CASSPGGVAKTQYF. The CDR3 nucleotides are TGTGCCAGCTCACCAGGCGGGGTCGCGAAGACCCAGTACTTC.

The rearrangement uses TRBV28 and TRBJ2-7; 11 bases match TRBD1. The V segment lost 5 bases and the J segment 9 bases; nucleotides outside the gene matches: 15. The CDR3 is 16 residues long. CDR1 and CDR2 from the germline V gene are MDHEN and SYDVKM. The CDR3: CASSPTPGQGAIMQYF. The CDR3 nucleotides read TGTGCCAGCAGTCCAACACCAGGACAGGGGGCTATTATGCAGTACTTC.

The rearrangement links TRBV2 to TRBJ2-6; 10 bases match TRBD2. The CDR3 length is 18 residues. V was pared by 3 bases and J by 0 bases, with 5 bases of the junction left unmatched. CDR1 is SNHLY and CDR2 is FYNNEI in the germline V gene. The CDR3 region is CASSDRGLASSGANVLTF. The DNA of the CDR3 is TGTGCCAGCAGTGACCGGGGACTAGCGAGCTCTGGGGCCAACGTCCTGACTTTC. The variable domain in full, completed from reference TRBV2 and TRBJ2-6, reads EPEVTQTPSHQVTQMGQEVILRCVPISNHLYFYWYRQILGQKVEFLVSFYNNEISEKSEIFDDQFSVERPDGSNFTLKIRSTKLEDSAMYFCASSDRGLASSGANVLTFGAGSRLTVL.

This clonotype turned up a few times. J is TRBJ2-3 and V is TRBV12-3 or TRBV12-4; TRBD1 aligns across 12 bases. The trim removed 6 bases at V and 6 bases at J, leaving 13 bases unmatched. The CDR3 is 17 amino acids. In DNA form, the CDR3 reads TGTGCCAGCAGGATAATTTCCGGGACAGGGGGCGAGGATACGCAGTATTTT. Amino acids: CASRIISGTGGEDTQYF.

Ten or more counts support this clonotype. The V call is TRBV12-3 or TRBV12-4, the J call TRBJ1-1; D might be TRBD1 (5 bases). The CDR3 covers 14 residues. Trimming removed 7 bases at V and 1 base at J, with 13 bases between. The CDR3 region is CASNRLGGNTEAFF. In nucleotides, the CDR3 is TGTGCCAGCAACAGATTGGGGGGGAACACTGAAGCTTTCTTT.

This clonotype has just a few counts. The chain uses TRBV7-9 and TRBJ2-1, with D uncertain. CDR3 length equals 15 residues. The germline CDR1 and CDR2 sequences are SEHNR and FQNEAQ (reference sequence). V dropped 4 bases and J dropped 3 bases, with 13 bases sitting between them. CDR3 nucleotide sequence: TGTGCCAGCAGCTCCGGCCCAACTGGCTACAATGAGCAGTTCTTC. Translated, it gives CASSSGPTGYNEQFF.

This clonotype was observed many times. The V and J genes are TRBV29-1 and TRBJ2-7; the D gene is possibly TRBD2 (5 bases). The germline V gene encodes CDR1 SQVTM and CDR2 ANQGSEA. The length of the CDR3 is 14 residues. Trimming removed 1 base at V and 6 bases at J, with 16 bases between. The DNA for the CDR3 is TGCAGCGTTGAAGGAGGACTCCTAAGAGGCGAGCAGTACTTC. Translation: CSVEGGLLRGEQYF.

This clonotype was observed a few times. The gene calls are TRBV5-5 and TRBJ2-1, with D unclear. The CDR3 extends over 14 amino acids. V was trimmed by 5 bases and J by 10 bases, leaving 19 bases between them. CDR1 SGHKS and CDR2 YYEKEE come from the germline V gene (reference sequence). The CDR3 sequence is CASRRIFTAGEQFF. In DNA form, the CDR3 reads TGTGCCAGCAGACGAATTTTTACGGCCGGAGAGCAGTTCTTC. Full variable domain (missing parts from reference TRBV5-5 and TRBJ2-1): DAGVTQSPTHLIKTRGQQVTLRCSPISGHKSVSWYQQVLGQGPQFIFQYYEKEERGRGNFPDRFSARQFPNYSSELNVNALLLGDSALYLCASRRIFTAGEQFFGPGTRLTVL.

The chain has TRBV7-9 and TRBJ1-1; D possibly corresponds to TRBD1 (5 bases). V dropped 3 bases and J dropped 1 base, with 6 bases sitting between them. The germline gives CDR1 SEHNR, CDR2 FQNEAQ (reference sequence). This CDR3 has 13 amino acids. The CDR3 DNA is TGTGCCAGCAGCTTGACAGCGAACACTGAAGCTTTCTTT. This codes for CASSLTANTEAFF.

The chain joins TRBV5-1 to TRBJ2-3, with D hard to call. Germline-derived CDR1 and CDR2 are SGHRS and YFSETQ. With 5 bases removed from V and 5 bases from J, the gap between germline ends came to 12 bases. The CDR3 totals 13 residues. Here the CDR3 DNA reads TGCGCCAGCAGTCTTCGTGACGGAGATACGCAGTATTTT. Its protein product is CASSLRDGDTQYF. Combining the CDR3 with reference TRBV5-1 and TRBJ2-3 gives the whole variable domain KAGVTQTPRYLIKTRGQQVTLSCSPISGHRSVSWYQQTPGQGLQFLFEYFSETQRNKGNFPGRFSGRQFSNSRSEMNVSTLELGDSALYLCASSLRDGDTQYFGPGTRLTVL.

This chain joins TRBV20-1 and TRBJ2-7, with 7 bases fitting TRBD2. The CDR3 totals 12 residues. The germline V gene encodes CDR1 DFQATT and CDR2 SNEGSKA (reference sequence). V shed 5 bases, J shed 2 bases, and the junction held 3 bases outside the gene matches. DNA for the CDR3: TGCAGTGCTCCTAGCGGAGCCTACGAGCAGTACTTC. Protein: CSAPSGAYEQYF.

The chain combines TRBV9 with TRBJ2-6; no firm D call. V was trimmed by 1 base and J by 0 bases, leaving 14 bases between them. Germline-derived CDR1 and CDR2 are SGDLS and YYNGEE. CDR3 length: 18 amino acids. CDR3 bases: TGTGCCAGCAGCGTATTTGACGGCTTTCTCTCTGGGGCCAACGTCCTGACTTTC. Protein sequence: CASSVFDGFLSGANVLTF.

This clonotype was detected many times. This chain connects TRBV7-2 to TRBJ2-1, with 9 nucleotides matching TRBD2. CDR3 size: 17 residues. V was clipped by 5 bases and J by 10 bases; unmatched bases: 18. Germline CDR1 is SGHTA and CDR2 is FQGNSA. Written as DNA, the CDR3 is TGTGCCAGCAGCCGTAGCGCGACTAGCGGAGGGGCGAAGGAGCAGTTCTTC. This translates into CASSRSATSGGAKEQFF.

This clonotype occurred many times. The V and J genes are TRBV24-1 and TRBJ2-1; a possible D gene is TRBD2 (7 bases). CDR3 size: 17 residues. Trimming left V 0 bases short and J 5 bases short, with 16 bases between. CDR1 is KGHDR and CDR2 is SFDVKD in the germline V gene. CDR3 nucleotides: TGTGCCACCAGTGATTTGGTGCTAGCGGAGGGGGACAATGAGCAGTTCTTC. Protein: CATSDLVLAEGDNEQFF.

Only a few counts were recorded for this clonotype. The J gene is TRBJ2-3, the V gene TRBV12-3 or TRBV12-4, with 7 bases matching TRBD2. Trimming took 5 bases from V and 3 from J; bases not matched to a gene: 11. This CDR3 is 16 amino acids long. CDR3: CASSPEGGPRTDTQYF. CDR3 DNA sequence: TGTGCCAGCAGTCCCGAGGGAGGGCCGAGGACAGATACGCAGTATTTT.

The rearrangement links TRBV7-2 to TRBJ1-4, with 7 nucleotides matching TRBD1. The V segment lost 5 bases and the J segment 3 bases; nucleotides outside the gene matches: 3. The CDR3 contains 14 residues. Per germline, CDR1 SGHTA and CDR2 FQGNSA. CDR3 in amino acids: CASSPGTANEKLFF. Written as DNA, the CDR3 is TGTGCCAGCAGCCCAGGGACAGCTAATGAAAAACTGTTTTTT.

This clonotype was seen a few times. The chain carries TRBV7-2 and TRBJ2-7; 11 bases are shared with TRBD2. This CDR3 region has 15 residues. The germline gives CDR1 SGHTA, CDR2 FQGNSA. V lost 5 bases, J lost 1 base, and 4 bases stayed unmatched. The CDR3 sequence: CASSPRLAGSYEQYF. The CDR3 DNA follows: TGTGCCAGCAGCCCCCGACTAGCGGGATCCTACGAGCAGTACTTC.

The genes are TRBV4-3 and TRBJ1-5, with D uncertain. CDR1 and CDR2 from the germline V gene are LGHNA and YSLEER. The CDR3 is 15 amino acids. With 0 bases removed from V and 7 bases from J, the gap between germline ends came to 13 bases. The CDR3: CASSQDLSVEQPQHF. CDR3 coding DNA: TGCGCCAGCAGCCAAGATCTTAGTGTGGAACAGCCCCAGCATTTT.

This clonotype was counted at least ten times. The V and J genes are TRBV7-2 and TRBJ1-1; D is unclear. V was shortened by 4 bases and J by 5 bases, with 8 bases between the two germline ends. In germline, CDR1 is SGHTA, CDR2 FQGNSA. The CDR3 is 12 amino acids. The CDR3 region is CASSSGTTEAFF. CDR3 DNA: TGTGCCAGCAGCTCCGGAACGACTGAAGCTTTCTTT. The full variable domain, completed using reference TRBV7-2 and TRBJ1-1, is GAGVSQSPSNKVTEKGKDVELRCDPISGHTALYWYRQSLGQGLEFLIYFQGNSAPDKSGLPSDRFSAERTGGSVSTLTIQRTQQEDSAVYLCASSSGTTEAFFGQGTRLTVV.

In this sample, this clonotype turned up a few times. This sequence joins TRBV4-3 and TRBJ2-1; 9 bases are shared with TRBD2. After removal of 4 bases from V and 8 bases from J, the junction contained 12 bases not matched to a gene. Germline CDR1 and CDR2: LGHNA and YSLEER. The CDR3 extends over 16 amino acids. The CDR3 reads CASSRQDAGGPDEQFF. The CDR3 DNA sequence: TGCGCCAGCAGCCGCCAGGATGCGGGAGGGCCGGATGAGCAGTTCTTC.

This clonotype was seen only a few times. This chain links TRBV12-3 or TRBV12-4 with TRBJ1-1, with D uncertain. V lost 0 bases and J lost 4, with 12 bases in between. The CDR3 totals 15 residues. The CDR3 region has the DNA TGTGCCAGCAGTTTAGCGCCCGGGTCCAGCACTGAAGCTTTCTTT. This encodes CASSLAPGSSTEAFF.

This clonotype was recorded at least ten times. V is TRBV12-3 or TRBV12-4 and J is TRBJ2-3; no clear D. The CDR3 runs 11 residues. Trimming removed 6 bases from V and 6 bases from J, with 7 bases in between. CDR3 region: CASSLKDTQYF. CDR3 bases: TGTGCCAGCAGCCTGAAGGATACGCAGTATTTT.